One sample yielded the 22 T cell receptor beta chains listed below, sequenced in a study of post-analysis software for immune sequencing data. Presence of unique molecular identifiers characterized the TCR beta cDNA libraries. A single record per CDR3 protein comes from TCRdb applying MiXCR to the PCR reads. The repertoire has about 620,000 distinct CDR3 sequences, roughly 46% of them found once; the top ten carry around 1.7%. Study observations and caveats: Patients used a few TRBV segments, including TRBV5-6, TRBV5-1 and TRBV20-1, more often than controls.

No cognate antigen is known for these TCRs. Material for sequencing was blood. These receptors were obtained from a girl aged 5 to 17 with multiple sclerosis.

The chain uses TRBV7-2 and TRBJ2-3; a possible D gene is TRBD1 (5 bases). This CDR3 region has 16 residues. Germline assignment: CDR1 SGHTA and CDR2 FQGNSA. V was clipped by 1 base and J by 2 bases, with 13 bases between them. CDR3 nucleotides: TGTGCCAGCAGCTTAGGGGGCCTAGAGTTCACAGATACGCAGTATTTT. It codes for CASSLGGLEFTDTQYF.

The chain recombines TRBV12-3 or TRBV12-4 with TRBJ2-4, with unresolved D. Near its end, the DNA agrees better with TRBJ2-5, so the J call may be wrong. The CDR3 sequence is 13 residues long. The CDR3 DNA is TGTGCCAGCAGTTTTGTTACAGTAGAGACCCAGTACTTC. Translating it yields CASSFVTVETQYF.

In its sample, this clonotype was seen a few times. The chain couples TRBV7-2 to TRBJ2-7, with 7 bases fitting TRBD1. After removal of 4 bases from V and 3 bases from J, the junction contained 12 bases not matched to a gene. In germline, CDR1 is SGHTA, CDR2 FQGNSA. The length of the CDR3 is 16 residues. The CDR3 coding sequence is TGTGCCAGCAGCTCCCCCGGGGACAGACTGCTCTACGAGCAGTACTTC. Protein: CASSSPGDRLLYEQYF.

This chain uses TRBV5-1 with TRBJ2-5; no clear D. CDR1 and CDR2 from the germline V gene are SGHRS and YFSETQ. V lost 1 base and J 0 bases, leaving 7 bases between the germline ends. This CDR3 region has 14 residues. Here the CDR3 reads CASSLTENQETQYF. As DNA, the CDR3 is TGCGCCAGCAGCTTGACGGAGAACCAAGAGACCCAGTACTTC. Complete variable domain (other parts from reference TRBV5-1 and TRBJ2-5): KAGVTQTPRYLIKTRGQQVTLSCSPISGHRSVSWYQQTPGQGLQFLFEYFSETQRNKGNFPGRFSGRQFSNSRSEMNVSTLELGDSALYLCASSLTENQETQYFGPGTRLLVL.

A few counts support this clonotype. This chain links TRBV6-5 with TRBJ2-1; 7 bases match TRBD2. This CDR3 spans 14 amino acids. CDR1 and CDR2 from the germline V gene are MNHEY and SVGAGI. The ends lost 6 bases at V and 12 bases at J; junction bases unmatched: 14. CDR3 sequence (DNA): TGTGCCAGCAGCTACCGAAGGGAGGGCCTCGGGCAGTTCTTC. This sequence encodes CASSYRREGLGQFF.

The table lists this clonotype with a count of one. The CDR3: CASSLTTDARDKETQYF. The CDR3 DNA sequence: TGTGCCAGCAGCTTAACTACGGACGCCCGCGACAAAGAGACCCAGTACTTC. The rearrangement links TRBV5-5 to TRBJ2-7; D uncertain. The end of the DNA fits TRBJ2-5 better, so the J call may be wrong. The germline V gene encodes CDR1 SGHKS and CDR2 YYEKEE (reference sequence). The CDR3 consists of 17 residues.

This clonotype was picked up a small number of times. This rearrangement joins TRBV12-3 or TRBV12-4 to TRBJ2-7, with D possibly being TRBD2 (5 bases). The ends were cut back, 8 bases at V and 3 bases at J, with 8 bases in the middle. The CDR3 loop spans 11 amino acids. CDR3 nucleotides: TGTGCCAGCGCTGCGGGCTACGAGCAGTACTTC. This translates into CASAAGYEQYF.

The V call is TRBV10-3, the J call TRBJ1-1; D remains ambiguous. V dropped 2 bases and J dropped 1 base, with 14 bases sitting between them. CDR1 and CDR2 (germline): ENHRY, SYGVKD. This CDR3 is built from 16 residues. CDR3 residues: CAISEGLGRRNTEAFF. Here the CDR3 DNA reads TGTGCCATCAGTGAGGGTCTAGGACGGAGGAACACTGAAGCTTTCTTT.

The chain carries TRBV5-1 and TRBJ2-3, with 7 bases identical to TRBD1. The V and J ends lost 2 bases and 0 bases, in that order; junction bases with no gene match: 6. This CDR3 comprises 16 residues. Germline V gene lookup returns CDR1 SGHRS and CDR2 YFSETQ. CDR3 sequence: CASSFQGEISTDTQYF. CDR3 sequence (DNA): TGCGCCAGCAGCTTCCAGGGGGAAATTAGCACAGATACGCAGTATTTT.

The gene calls are TRBV20-1 and TRBJ2-7, with 10 bases aligning to TRBD1. Germline trimming cut 5 bases from V and 5 bases from J; bases unmatched to any gene: 6. CDR1 DFQATT and CDR2 SNEGSKA come from the germline V gene (reference sequence). This CDR3 has 13 amino acids. The CDR3 sequence: CSAPRQGADEQYF. CDR3 in DNA: TGCAGTGCTCCCCGACAGGGGGCCGACGAGCAGTACTTC.

The chain is built from TRBV12-3 or TRBV12-4 and TRBJ2-7; D is possibly TRBD1 (7 bases). V was cut by 6 bases and J by 3 bases, with 18 bases left in between. This CDR3 is 15 amino acids long. The CDR3 DNA sequence: TGTGCCAGCAGAGAAGGAGGGGGCGCAAACTACGAGCAGTACTTC. Its protein is CASREGGGANYEQYF.

This clonotype was seen a few times. J is TRBJ2-1 and V is TRBV20-1; 9 bases are a match to TRBD2. Germline V CDR1 and CDR2: DFQATT, SNEGSKA (reference sequence). The CDR3 length is 14 residues. J was trimmed by 6 bases and V by 3 bases; bases with no gene match: 6. CDR3 loop: CSAREGLASNEQFF. CDR3 DNA sequence: TGCAGTGCTAGGGAGGGACTAGCCAGCAATGAGCAGTTCTTC.

This clonotype has just a few counts. V usage is TRBV12-3 or TRBV12-4 and J usage is TRBJ2-5, with 13 bases identical to TRBD2. Unmatched junction bases numbered 10, after V lost 4 bases and J lost 11 bases. The length of the CDR3 is 15 residues. CDR3 sequence (DNA): TGTGCCAGCAGTTACACGACTAGCGGGAGGTTTGAGCAGTACTTC. Amino acid sequence: CASSYTTSGRFEQYF.

The chain couples TRBV24-1 to TRBJ2-1; 14 bases are a match to TRBD2. The V gene end was trimmed by 5 bases and the J gene end by 6 bases; junction bases not matched to a gene: 11. This CDR3 is 18 amino acids long. In germline, CDR1 is KGHDR, CDR2 SFDVKD. The CDR3 nucleotides are TGTGCCACCAGTGCCCTGGGGGGACTAGCGGGAGCCCGCAATGAGCAGTTCTTC. Encoded protein: CATSALGGLAGARNEQFF.

This clonotype was seen a few times. The rearrangement joins TRBV12-3 or TRBV12-4 to TRBJ1-5; D gene ambiguous. With 6 bases removed from V and 2 bases from J, the gap between germline ends came to 14 bases. The length of the CDR3 is 15 residues. The CDR3 loop is CASRRTYVGNQPQHF. The CDR3 bases are TGTGCCAGCAGGAGGACCTACGTCGGCAATCAGCCCCAGCATTTT.

The chain has TRBV25-1 and TRBJ2-4; D might be TRBD2 (6 bases). The length of the CDR3 is 17 residues. The ends were cut back, 1 base at V and 0 bases at J, with 13 bases in the middle. Germline CDR1 reads MGHDK; CDR2 reads SYGVNS. The CDR3 bases are TGTGCCAGCAGTGAATCGCGCGGGACGGTAGCCAAAAACATTCAGTACTTC. Translating gives CASSESRGTVAKNIQYF.

There are a few counts of this clonotype. The chain carries TRBV12-3 or TRBV12-4 and TRBJ1-2; D is possibly TRBD1 (6 bases). This CDR3 comprises 16 residues. V shed 6 bases and J shed 1 base, with 18 bases lying between them. In DNA form, the CDR3 reads TGTGCCAGCAGCCACTCCTGGGGGGGGCTTAACTATGGCTACACCTTC. This codes for CASSHSWGGLNYGYTF.

The chain uses TRBV12-3 or TRBV12-4 and TRBJ2-6, with TRBD1 matching over 8 bases. V lost 6 bases and J lost 0; bases outside the gene matches: 4. The CDR3 length is 16 residues. The CDR3 bases are TGTGCCAGCAGGGGACAGGAAGACTCTGGGGCCAACGTCCTGACTTTC. Translated, it gives CASRGQEDSGANVLTF.

A few counts support this clonotype. The V gene is TRBV4-1, the J gene TRBJ2-3; 8 bases map to TRBD2. The CDR3 is 18 residues long. CDR1 is MGHRA and CDR2 is YSYEKL in the germline V gene. J lost 2 bases, V lost 1 base, and 11 bases had no gene match. The CDR3: CASSQAFFTSGLTDTQYF. DNA of the CDR3: TGCGCCAGCAGCCAAGCCTTCTTTACTAGCGGCCTCACAGATACGCAGTATTTT.

The genes are TRBV28 and TRBJ1-2; the D is unclear. The ends were cut back, 6 bases at V and 1 base at J, with 12 bases in the middle. Germline V gene lookup returns CDR1 MDHEN and CDR2 SYDVKM. The CDR3 contains 14 residues. CDR3 loop: CASSGTGRNYGYTF. The CDR3 nucleotides read TGTGCCAGCAGCGGCACGGGTCGTAACTATGGCTACACCTTC.

V and J are TRBV6-1 and TRBJ1-1; tentatively, D is TRBD1 (5 bases). From germline, CDR1 is MNHNS and CDR2 SASEGT. This CDR3 region has 17 residues. Trimming removed 6 bases from V and 7 bases from J, with 27 bases in between. CDR3 in amino acids: CASSRDFITTVGGEAFF. CDR3 sequence (DNA): TGTGCCAGCAGCCGTGACTTCATTACTACAGTCGGGGGTGAAGCTTTCTTT.

This clonotype came up a few times. The rearrangement links TRBV20-1 to TRBJ2-7; D uncertain. In germline, CDR1 is DFQATT, CDR2 SNEGSKA (reference sequence). The ends were cut back, 0 bases at V and 1 base at J, with 13 bases in the middle. The CDR3 is made up of 15 amino acids. CDR3 sequence (DNA): TGCAGTGCTAGAGATCAAGGGTACGGATCCTACGAGCAGTACTTC. Translated, it gives CSARDQGYGSYEQYF.